The next 31 T cell receptor beta chains were all read from a single sample in a study of blood T cell repertoires in COVID-19. Assay used: immunoSEQ multiplex PCR; TCRdb lists only in-frame clones, some missing. The sample holds 200,000 to 300,000 clones; around 92% are singletons and the top ten take roughly 2.7%. Sequencing was performed on peripheral blood. The origin of the receptors is a person aged 18 to 30 with COVID-19, enrolled during active disease.

On this clone: The same CDR3 also results from other DNA sequences found in this sample. V is TRBV27 and J is TRBJ2-7; perhaps TRBD1 as D (5 bases). The CDR3 totals 14 residues. CDR1 and CDR2 (germline): MNHEY, SMNVEV (reference sequence). V dropped 3 bases and J dropped 4 bases, with 13 bases sitting between them. The CDR3 DNA reads as TGTGCCAGCAGTTTGGCAGGGCGAGCGTACGAGCAGTACTTC. It translates to CASSLAGRAYEQYF.

V gene TRBV19 combines with J gene TRBJ2-3; 7 bases map to TRBD2. This CDR3 is 18 amino acids long. The V segment lost 4 bases and the J segment 0 bases; nucleotides outside the gene matches: 13. Germline lookup yields CDR1 LNHDA and CDR2 SQIVND (reference sequence). In nucleotides, the CDR3 is TGTGCCAGTAGTAGGAGACAAATTAGCGGGCCAAGCACAGATACGCAGTATTTT. Its protein is CASSRRQISGPSTDTQYF.

Written as DNA, the CDR3 is TGCGCCAGCAGCCAAGATAGCGGGACCGGGGAGCTGTTTTTT. Its translation: CASSQDSGTGELFF. This chain joins TRBV4-3 and TRBJ2-2; TRBD2 matches at 7 bases. The junction had 0 bases not matched to a gene; V was cut back by 0 bases and J by 5 bases. The CDR3 has 14 amino acids. Germline CDR1 and CDR2: LGHNA and YSLEER.

The rearrangement uses TRBV10-3 and TRBJ2-1, with 10 bases aligning to TRBD2. Trimming removed 7 bases from V and 5 bases from J; junction bases left unmatched: 8. CDR1 ENHRY and CDR2 SYGVKD come from the germline V gene. The CDR3 runs to 15 residues. Here the CDR3 DNA reads TGTGCCATCAATCCAGCGGGAGGGCCCCACAATGAGCAGTTCTTC. Translation gives CAINPAGGPHNEQFF.

This clone was picked up a small number of times. The chain carries TRBV4-1 and TRBJ1-2; 11 bases are a match to TRBD1. This CDR3 spans 15 amino acids. CDR1 is MGHRA, CDR2 YSYEKL, per germline. The J segment lost 3 bases and the V segment lost 2 bases, leaving 2 bases of the junction unmatched. The CDR3: CASSQPGQGDYGYTF. In DNA form, the CDR3 reads TGCGCCAGCAGCCAACCGGGACAGGGGGACTATGGCTACACCTTC.

This chain links TRBV11-2 with TRBJ2-7; D is perhaps TRBD1 (6 bases). Trimming took off 1 base at V and 6 bases at J, with 13 bases between the two ends. Germline V gives CDR1 SGHAT, CDR2 FQNNGV. The CDR3 is made up of 14 amino acids. CDR3 region: CASSLGQGLVEQYF. CDR3 DNA sequence: TGTGCCAGCAGCTTAGGGCAGGGGTTAGTCGAGCAGTACTTC.

The V and J genes are TRBV24-1 and TRBJ2-3; D gene uncertain. The CDR3 loop spans 13 amino acids. Germline CDR1 is KGHDR and CDR2 is SFDVKD. With 2 bases removed from V and 5 bases from J, the gap between germline ends came to 7 bases. CDR3 region: CATSDSVVDTQYF. The CDR3 DNA reads TGTGCCACCAGTGATTCAGTGGTAGATACGCAGTATTTT.

The rearrangement joins TRBV28 to TRBJ1-1; D is possibly TRBD1 (6 bases). The CDR3 is made up of 15 amino acids. Germline CDR1 is MDHEN and CDR2 is SYDVKM. The germline V and J ends were trimmed by 7 bases and 4 bases, with 19 bases remaining between them. DNA of the CDR3: TGTGCCAGCATCAAAAGCAGGGGCAAGGGCACTGAAGCTTTCTTT. Translated: CASIKSRGKGTEAFF.

This clone has more than one count but fewer than ten. The rearrangement uses TRBV10-1 and TRBJ1-6, with a possible D match to TRBD1 (6 bases). Germline V CDR1 and CDR2: WNHNN, SYGVQD (reference sequence). CDR3 length: 13 residues. V lost 6 bases, J lost 8 bases, and 11 bases lay in between. The CDR3 region has the DNA TGCGCCAGCAGACAGGGCGTAGATTCACCCCTCCACTTT. Its protein product is CASRQGVDSPLHF.

This clone was observed a few times. The gene calls are TRBV19 and TRBJ1-2, with 12 bases lining up with TRBD1. The length of the CDR3 is 14 residues. V gave up 5 bases and J gave up 7 bases; unmatched junction bases: 5. Looked up from germline, CDR1 is LNHDA and CDR2 is SQIVND (reference sequence). The CDR3 region has the DNA TGTGCCAGTAGTCCAGGGACAGGGGGCTTTGGCTACACCTTC. Its protein is CASSPGTGGFGYTF.

The J gene is TRBJ1-2, the V gene TRBV14; tentative D call: TRBD1 (6 bases). Deletions cut 4 bases from V and 3 bases from J, with 12 bases between. Germline CDR1 and CDR2: SGHDN and FVKESK. The CDR3 runs 14 residues. The CDR3 coding sequence is TGTGCCAGCAGCCCCGGTGAGGGGGACTATGGCTACACCTTC. Amino acid sequence: CASSPGEGDYGYTF.

This chain connects TRBV4-3 to TRBJ2-1; D may be TRBD2 (5 bases). The CDR3 has 13 amino acids. From germline, CDR1 is LGHNA and CDR2 YSLEER. V gave up 0 bases and J gave up 11 bases, with 11 bases separating them. CDR3 region: CASSQDRGTKQFF. The CDR3, as DNA: TGCGCCAGCAGCCAAGATCGGGGAACTAAGCAGTTCTTC.

The rearrangement links TRBV28 to TRBJ2-1, with 9 bases matching TRBD2. V shed 8 bases, J shed 4 bases, and the junction held 6 bases outside the gene matches. The CDR3 contains 14 residues. CDR1 is MDHEN and CDR2 is SYDVKM in the germline V gene. Here the CDR3 reads CASAGLAGYNEQFF. CDR3 in DNA: TGTGCCAGCGCCGGCCTAGCGGGATACAATGAGCAGTTCTTC.

For the CDR3, the DNA is TGCGCCAGCAGCCAAGCGGGCGGGAGGTACGTGACCCAGTACTTC. The encoded protein is CASSQAGGRYVTQYF. This chain links TRBV4-1 with TRBJ2-5, with 8 bases lining up with TRBD2. The CDR3 contains 15 residues. Germline CDR1 and CDR2: MGHRA and YSYEKL. The V segment lost 1 base and the J segment 7 bases; nucleotides outside the gene matches: 8.

V is TRBV23-1 and J is TRBJ2-5; maybe TRBD2 (5 bases). TRBV23-1 is given ORF status, its function remaining uncertain. V lost 2 bases, J lost 4 bases, and 20 bases lay in between. The CDR3 is made up of 17 amino acids. DNA for the CDR3: TGCGCCAGCAGTCAACCGGCCGAGGGAATCGGGCGAGAGACCCAGTACTTC. This translates into CASSQPAEGIGRETQYF.

V gene TRBV5-5 combines with J gene TRBJ2-7, with D possibly being TRBD2 (6 bases). V dropped 4 bases and J dropped 3 bases, with 11 bases sitting between them. The CDR3 is 13 amino acids. Germline CDR1 and CDR2: SGHKS and YYEKEE (reference sequence). CDR3 region: CASSAGTYYEQYF. CDR3 nucleotide sequence: TGTGCCAGCAGCGCGGGGACTTACTACGAGCAGTACTTC.

CDR3 nucleotides: TGTGCCAGCAGCCTCCTTAGGGGAGGAAACACCGGGGAGCTGTTTTTT. Encoded protein: CASSLLRGGNTGELFF. V gene TRBV5-4 combines with J gene TRBJ2-2; tentative D call: TRBD2 (6 bases). Germline V lookup: CDR1 SGHNT, CDR2 YYREEE (reference sequence). The CDR3 is 16 residues long. V lost 4 bases to trimming and J lost 2 bases, with 15 bases between them.

This chain joins TRBV6-5 and TRBJ2-7; 9 bases line up with TRBD1. The CDR3 length is 15 residues. Unmatched junction bases numbered 7, after V lost 6 bases and J lost 1 base. The V gene's germline CDR1 is MNHEY and CDR2 SVGAGI. CDR3 sequence reads: CASRRGTGISYEQYF. In DNA form, the CDR3 reads TGTGCCAGCAGGCGCGGGACAGGGATTTCCTACGAGCAGTACTTC.

The rearrangement joins TRBV2 to TRBJ2-2; a possible D gene is TRBD2 (6 bases). The ends were cut back, 9 bases at V and 5 bases at J, with 13 bases in the middle. Germline V lookup: CDR1 SNHLY, CDR2 FYNNEI. This CDR3 comprises 13 residues. CDR3 DNA: TGTGCCAGTAACCGACGGGGGACCGGGGAGCTGTTTTTT. Translation: CASNRRGTGELFF.

The chain is built from TRBV9 and TRBJ1-6, with D tentatively TRBD1 (6 bases). Looked up from germline, CDR1 is SGDLS and CDR2 is YYNGEE. With 0 bases removed from V and 8 bases from J, the gap between germline ends came to 12 bases. The CDR3 runs 15 residues. The CDR3 sequence is CASSVESGEYSPLHF. CDR3 sequence (DNA): TGTGCCAGCAGCGTAGAGTCAGGGGAATATTCACCCCTCCACTTT.

The chain is built from TRBV6-5 and TRBJ2-7; 7 nucleotides align to TRBD1. The germline V gene encodes CDR1 MNHEY and CDR2 SVGAGI. The V gene end was trimmed by 6 bases and the J gene end by 1 base; junction bases not matched to a gene: 6. This CDR3 has 14 amino acids. Written as DNA, the CDR3 is TGTGCCAGCAGCGGGACAGTGCTGTCCTACGAGCAGTACTTC. This gives the protein CASSGTVLSYEQYF.

V is TRBV6-2 or TRBV6-3 and J is TRBJ1-5; 7 positions agree with TRBD1. Germline assignment: CDR1 MNHEY and CDR2 SVGEGT. The CDR3 runs 15 residues. Trimming cost V 0 bases and J 4 bases; bases outside gene matches: 3. CDR3: CASSYSTGWNQPQHF. CDR3 sequence (DNA): TGTGCCAGCAGTTACTCGACAGGGTGGAATCAGCCCCAGCATTTT.

As for this clone: This sample also contains other DNA sequences that code for the same CDR3. The chain employs TRBV3-1 (or the pseudogene TRBV3-2) and TRBJ2-3, with 12 bases lining up with TRBD2. Trimming cost V 6 bases and J 6 bases; bases outside gene matches: 4. The CDR3 totals 14 residues. Germline assignment: CDR1 LGHDT and CDR2 YNNKEL (reference sequence). The CDR3 coding sequence is TGTGCCAGCAGGAGACTAGCGGGGGCGGATACGCAGTATTTT. Amino acid sequence: CASRRLAGADTQYF.

V and J are TRBV3-1 (or the pseudogene TRBV3-2) and TRBJ2-7; perhaps TRBD1 as D (6 bases). The CDR3 spans 14 residues. The germline CDR1 and CDR2 sequences are LGHDT and YNNKEL (reference sequence). Trimming took off 4 bases at V and 2 bases at J, with 12 bases between the two ends. CDR3: CASSRGQTAYEQYF. The DNA of the CDR3 is TGTGCCAGCAGCCGCGGACAGACTGCCTACGAGCAGTACTTC.

The chain employs TRBV5-8 and TRBJ1-2, with D unresolved. From germline, CDR1 is SGHTS and CDR2 YDEGEE. The CDR3 contains 13 residues. Trimming stripped 0 bases from V and 4 bases from J, with 7 bases between. The CDR3 region has the DNA TGTGCCAGCAGCTTGGTGGGCAGCTATGGCTACACCTTC. Translating gives CASSLVGSYGYTF.

This clone has only one observation. The gene calls are TRBV6-1 and TRBJ2-1; 12 nucleotides agree with TRBD2. Germline V gives CDR1 MNHNS, CDR2 SASEGT. J was trimmed by 6 bases and V by 3 bases; bases with no gene match: 9. The CDR3 consists of 17 residues. The CDR3 nucleotides are TGTGCCAGCAGTGACGATATACTAGCGGGAGGCCCCAATGAGCAGTTCTTC. Encoded protein: CASSDDILAGGPNEQFF.

The chain has TRBV5-1 and TRBJ2-7; TRBD1 agrees at 8 bases. CDR3 length: 15 amino acids. The junction had 9 bases not matched to a gene; V was cut back by 7 bases and J by 0 bases. Germline assignment: CDR1 SGHRS and CDR2 YFSETQ. This chain's CDR3 is CASGPGGTGSYEQYF. The CDR3 bases are TGCGCCAGCGGACCCGGTGGGACAGGCTCCTACGAGCAGTACTTC.

This clone was picked up one time. The chain carries TRBV6-5 and TRBJ2-7; D is unclear. CDR1 MNHEY and CDR2 SVGAGI come from the germline V gene. The CDR3 has 12 amino acids. Trimming removed 4 bases from V and 4 bases from J, with 8 bases in between. This CDR3 is CASSSTTYEQYF. The CDR3 DNA is TGTGCCAGCAGTTCCACGACATACGAGCAGTACTTC.

The V call is TRBV4-1, the J call TRBJ1-2; 7 bases align to TRBD1. The germline gives CDR1 MGHRA, CDR2 YSYEKL. V lost 2 bases and J lost 3; bases outside the gene matches: 6. This CDR3 comprises 15 residues. CDR3 region: CASSQSGQRDYGYTF. CDR3 DNA: TGCGCCAGCAGCCAATCGGGACAGCGAGACTATGGCTACACCTTC.

This clone was found once. The V and J genes are TRBV23-1 and TRBJ2-7, with 7 bases matching TRBD1. TRBV23-1 is marked as an open reading frame, function uncertain. This CDR3 comprises 15 residues. The J segment lost 2 bases and the V segment lost 7 bases, leaving 11 bases of the junction unmatched. The CDR3 loop reads CASTADRESAYEQYF. Written as DNA, the CDR3 is TGCGCCAGCACTGCCGACAGGGAGTCTGCCTACGAGCAGTACTTC.

The chain couples TRBV4-1 to TRBJ1-1; D is unclear. The CDR3 spans 14 residues. V dropped 2 bases and J dropped 6 bases, with 13 bases sitting between them. CDR1 and CDR2 from the germline V gene are MGHRA and YSYEKL. This CDR3 is CASSQIIQAAEAFF. In DNA form, the CDR3 reads TGCGCCAGCAGCCAAATCATCCAGGCAGCTGAAGCTTTCTTT.